The rows below give T cell receptor beta chains drawn from one sample of a study of cytomegalovirus exposure and HLA in healthy donors. Only in-frame clones appear in the TCRdb table, and some are missing; sequencing was by immunoSEQ multiplex PCR. The repertoire holds about 130,000 clones, with about 66% as singletons. The material sequenced was PBMCs. The source of these receptors is a man aged 25 to 40 in good health and CMV-seropositive. CDR3s include the opening cysteine and the closing phenylalanine or tryptophan. D genes are given only for firm matches. Only some rows state a clone size, as once, few, many or a class for expanded clones.

J gene | clone size | V gene | D gene | CDR3 protein | CDR3 DNA
TRBJ1-1 | . | TRBV5-1 | . | CASSSNEGTEAFF | TGCGCCAGCAGCTCCAATGAGGGAACTGAAGCTTTCTTT
TRBJ1-1 | . | TRBV30 | . | CAWSRGGVNTEAFF | TGTGCCTGGAGCCGGGGCGGGGTGAACACTGAAGCTTTCTTT
TRBJ2-7 | . | TRBV15 | . | CATSRALSQSSDRGLYEQYF | TGTGCCACCAGCAGAGCTCTTTCTCAGTCTAGCGATAGGGGCCTGTACGAGCAGTACTTC
TRBJ1-5 | . | TRBV7-2 | . | CASSLSGFQPQHF | TGTGCCAGCAGCTTATCCGGGTTTCAGCCCCAGCATTTT
TRBJ2-7 | . | TRBV2 | . | CASSNMREQYF | TGTGCCAGCAGTAATATGCGCGAGCAGTACTTC
TRBJ1-5 | . | TRBV25-1 | TRBD1 | CASSLDRACLLQPQHF | TGTGCCAGCAGCCTAGACAGGGCTTGCCTTTTGCAGCCCCAGCATTTT
TRBJ1-1 | . | TRBV5-1 | TRBD1 | CASSSIRDRGYGTEAFF | TGCGCCAGCAGCTCAATCCGGGACAGGGGGTACGGGACTGAAGCTTTCTTT
TRBJ1-1 | . | TRBV2 | . | CASSYIFATGWFPDTEAFF | TGTGCCAGCAGTTATATCTTCGCGACAGGTTGGTTTCCTGACACTGAAGCTTTCTTT
TRBJ2-1 | few | TRBV10-3 | . | CAISGSAVTYNEQFF | TGTGCCATCAGTGGGTCAGCGGTTACCTACAATGAGCAGTTCTTC
TRBJ1-2 | . | TRBV7-6 | . | CASSLMGGLPGGYTF | TGTGCCAGCAGCCTCATGGGGGGACTGCCCGGGGGCTACACCTTC
TRBJ2-2 | . | TRBV10-1 | . | CATSLFKNTGELFF | TGCGCCACCTCCCTATTTAAAAACACCGGGGAGCTGTTTTTT
TRBJ1-5 | . | TRBV2 | TRBD1 | CASTKQGSQPQHF | TGTGCCAGCACAAAACAGGGGAGTCAGCCCCAGCATTTT
TRBJ2-2 | . | TRBV7-6 | TRBD2 | CASSLGAPREGGELFF | TGTGCCAGCAGCTTAGGGGCCCCGCGGGAGGGCGGGGAGCTGTTTTTT
TRBJ2-1 | . | TRBV11-3 | TRBD2 | CASSIRLASYNEQFF | TGTGCCAGCAGCATTAGACTAGCCTCCTACAATGAGCAGTTCTTC
TRBJ1-2 | . | TRBV5-1 | TRBD1 | CASSLVGTGGYGYTF | TGCGCCAGCAGCTTGGTTGGGACAGGGGGCTATGGCTACACCTTC
TRBJ2-5 | . | TRBV5-4 | TRBD1 | CASSSGDRGATQYF | TGTGCCAGCAGCTCGGGGGACAGGGGCGCGACCCAGTACTTC
TRBJ2-2 | . | TRBV7-3 | . | CASSLTPSSSHGELFF | TGTGCCAGCAGCTTAACTCCTTCTAGTTCCCACGGGGAGCTGTTTTTT
TRBJ2-2 | few | TRBV5-4 | TRBD1 | CASSSRDRLTIGNRELFF | TGTGCCAGCAGCTCTCGGGACAGACTAACGATAGGTAACCGGGAGCTGTTTTTT
TRBJ2-5 | . | TRBV5-1 | . | CASSAEPRPIGTQYF | TGCGCCAGCAGCGCGGAGCCACGCCCCATCGGGACCCAGTACTTC
TRBJ2-7 | . | TRBV7-3 | TRBD2 | CASSPTGGREYEQYF | TGTGCCAGCAGCCCTACGGGAGGGCGGGAATACGAGCAGTACTTC
TRBJ2-5 | . | TRBV18 | TRBD2 | CASSPRTSGRETQYF | TGTGCCAGCTCACCACGTACTAGCGGGAGAGAGACCCAGTACTTC
TRBJ2-1 | few | TRBV5-1 | . | CASSLVGHGYNEQFF | TGCGCCAGCAGCTTGGTAGGACACGGTTACAATGAGCAGTTCTTC
TRBJ2-7 | . | TRBV11-2 | . | CASSLEVPGRDRTPEQYF | TGTGCCAGCAGCTTAGAGGTTCCGGGGCGGGACCGCACCCCCGAGCAGTACTTC
TRBJ2-5 | . | TRBV6-5 | . | CASSYIVTKETQYF | TGTGCCAGCAGTTACATTGTAACAAAAGAGACCCAGTACTTC
TRBJ1-2 | . | TRBV7-2 | . | CASSLPRSGYTF | TGTGCCAGCAGCCTCCCTCGGTCGGGGTACACCTTC
TRBJ1-1 | . | TRBV7-3 | . | CASSRVGGQNTEAFF | TGTGCCAGCAGCCGTGTTGGAGGGCAGAACACTGAAGCTTTCTTT
TRBJ1-2 | . | TRBV28 | TRBD1 | CASSLKLGGTGFPYGYTF | TGTGCCAGCAGTTTAAAGCTAGGGGGGACAGGATTCCCATATGGCTACACCTTC
TRBJ2-1 | . | TRBV28 | . | CASRSGSLSYNEQFF | TGTGCCAGCAGGTCCGGGTCCCTCTCCTACAATGAGCAGTTCTTC
TRBJ2-5 | . | TRBV5-1 | TRBD1 | CASSLQGAGETQYF | TGCGCCAGCAGCTTGCAGGGGGCGGGGGAGACCCAGTACTTC
TRBJ1-5 | few | TRBV5-6 | . | CASSFGLLSNQPQHF | TGTGCCAGCAGCTTTGGCCTTCTTAGCAATCAGCCCCAGCATTTT
TRBJ2-1 | once | TRBV7-2 | TRBD2 | CASSLRSSGSYYNEQFF | TGTGCCAGCAGCTTAAGATCGAGCGGGAGCTACTACAATGAGCAGTTCTTC
TRBJ2-7 | few | TRBV10-3 | TRBD1 | CAISELGQGVYEQYF | TGTGCCATCAGTGAGTTGGGACAGGGGGTATACGAGCAGTACTTC
TRBJ2-3 | . | TRBV10-3 | TRBD2 | CAIMSSGRANTDTQYF | TGTGCCATCATGAGTAGCGGGAGGGCCAACACAGATACGCAGTATTTT
TRBJ1-2 | . | TRBV7-9 | . | CASSLAGGYGYTF | TGTGCCAGCAGCTTAGCAGGGGGCTATGGCTACACCTTC
TRBJ2-7 | once | TRBV6-4 | TRBD2 | CASSDSSGSSYEQYF | TGTGCCAGCAGTGACTCAAGCGGGAGCTCCTACGAGCAGTACTTC
TRBJ2-1 | few | TRBV4-1 | TRBD2 | CASSQGGLAGVTDNEQFF | TGCGCCAGCAGCCAAGGGGGACTAGCGGGAGTGACAGACAATGAGCAGTTCTTC
TRBJ1-1 | once | TRBV4-2 | . | CASSHPAGVPNTEAFF | TGTGCCAGCAGCCACCCGGCGGGGGTCCCGAACACTGAAGCTTTCTTT
TRBJ1-4 | . | TRBV6-4 | . | CASGRTPAEKLFF | TGTGCCAGCGGTCGGACTCCCGCTGAAAAACTGTTTTTT
TRBJ2-5 | . | TRBV29-1 | . | CSCSRGETQYF | TGCAGCTGCTCCAGGGGAGAGACCCAGTACTTC
TRBJ1-6 | . | TRBV30 | . | CAWSVWDTYNSPLHF | TGTGCCTGGAGTGTATGGGACACCTATAATTCACCCCTCCACTTT
TRBJ2-7 | . | TRBV28 | TRBD1 | CASSSTGQGSHEQYF | TGTGCCAGCAGTTCGACAGGACAGGGGTCCCACGAGCAGTACTTC
TRBJ2-1 | . | TRBV28 | . | CASSLDRYNEQFF | TGTGCCAGCAGTTTAGACAGGTACAATGAGCAGTTCTTC
TRBJ2-6 | . | TRBV29-1 | . | CSVEKWGPSGANVLTF | TGCAGCGTTGAGAAGTGGGGGCCCTCTGGGGCCAACGTCCTGACTTTC
TRBJ2-7 | . | TRBV5-1 | . | CASSPRTLRPRSYEQYF | TGCGCCAGCAGCCCGCGGACACTCCGCCCGAGGTCCTACGAGCAGTACTTC